This entry concerns a single T cell receptor beta chain. This clone was seen only once. No antigen is known for it. No much larger clone exists at a distance of one base, and base qualities are not known. This specimen comes from a study of cytomegalovirus exposure and HLA in healthy donors (TCRdb year 2017). Turning to the overall study: An earlier analysis of approximately 550 of the donors reported 250 to 350 Gb of sequence data and 120 million or so unique TCR beta sequences from 150 million to 200 million T cells. Around 300 gigabases of sequencing data and approximately 93 million unique TCR sequences were included in an early release covering roughly 700 HLA-typed donors. The genetic ancestry cluster associated with self-reported Caucasian donors included around four fifths of the roughly 400 genotyped donors. The study aimed to test whether signatures of past pathogen exposure could be identified by cataloging public T cell receptors. The study used immunosequencing to profile the T cell repertoires of around 600 subjects and linked those repertoires to cytomegalovirus serostatus. In addition to the first cohort of 650 to 800 subjects, a separate validation cohort of 120 different subjects was used. High-throughput TCR immunosequencing, statistical association of individual TCRs with disease status, and machine learning were combined to predict cytomegalovirus infection status. In a later analysis, previously published TCR beta repertoires from 500 to 750 donors were re-analyzed and high-resolution HLA genotyping was added so that TCR occurrence patterns could be studied. Rather than using new phenotypic data, the later analysis identified candidate immune exposures from TCR beta sequences and from how often those sequences occurred across donors. An earlier analysis of a few hundred of the donors applied high-throughput TCR beta sequencing to assess whether each TCR beta V gene segment acted as functional or pseudogenic. Donor age, sex, ethnicity and CMV serostatus were compiled together with the repertoire data. A later genetic analysis used genome-wide SNP genotypes for about 65% of the roughly 700 donors, treating that subset as a discovery cohort. Every discovery cohort repertoire had been produced on one sequencing platform. Class I and class II HLA loci were covered by the typing at four-digit resolution. The number of donors typed differed by locus, with about 629-640 for A, B, C, DRB1 and DQB1, about 500 for DQA1, under 610 for DPA1, and under 490 for DPB1. Roughly five DR-DQ haplotypes were treated as single units for association and clustering because of strong linkage in the cohort. On average, 235,054 unique TCR beta nucleotide sequences were sequenced per donor among 398 genotyped donors of the cohort, with roughly a sixth of those sequences being non-productive. The research as a whole found: In an earlier analysis of around 500 of the donors, most TCR beta V segments appeared in productive rearrangements about 90% or about 30% of the time, broadly matching IMGT annotations. The earlier analysis of 587 of the donors excluded over 15 rarely observed V segments, including chromosome 9 orphons, because counts were too low. Linkage disequilibrium might explain the correlated functional status among segregating V segments, but an unknown experimental factor could not be ruled out. According to a later analysis, most CMV-associated TCR beta chains appeared to be HLA-restricted, and the HLA associations seemed to be driven largely by CMV exposure. In this cohort, only TCR beta chains were sequenced, and detectable features were limited by the absence of alpha or paired-chain data. In vitro tests confirmed that a few of the cytomegalovirus-associated TCR beta chains recognize cytomegalovirus antigens. A further reported finding was that TCR beta sequences accurately predicted the HLA-A and HLA-B alleles for most subjects in the first cohort. Because some donors lacked HLA typing at each locus, the association tests relied only on the typed subset. A later analysis reported that several top co-occurrence clusters appeared linked to parvovirus B19, influenza, CMV and Epstein-Barr virus. In a later analysis, the rate of TCR association differed among HLA loci, with DRB1 alleles having the most associated TCRs and HLA-C alleles having the fewest. Because the 87-base-pair reads could not distinguish some IMGT-functional V segments, including TRBV6-2 and TRBV6-3, those segments were excluded. The sequencing pipeline was judged likely to have produced a cluster of highly shared sequence variants as a technical artifact. Across donors, most TCR sequences were observed very rarely, whereas some public TCRs were present in many individuals. In a later genetic analysis, fewer N-insertions in productive TCRs were reported among donors in an Asian-associated ancestry cluster than the roughly 700-donor mean. CMV serostatus was the only immune exposure information available for the cohort. In a later analysis, HLA-associated TCR beta chains showed more clonal expansion and lower generation probabilities than non-associated chains that were equally common. The classifier was reported to diagnose cytomegalovirus status with high specificity and sensitivity in both the original cohort and the validation cohort. Sequencing depth was assumed to be roughly uniform across donors in the presence/absence analyses, though that assumption may not hold. The authors suggested that the approach could potentially be extended to other disease states and immunological phenotypes. At a false discovery rate of 0.05, a later analysis linked around 15,000 TCR beta sequences to specific HLA alleles. A later genetic analysis associated a missense DCLRE1C variant with V-gene and J-gene trimming of TCR beta chains, and an independent cohort replicated the association. The study listed 164 TCR beta chains as associated with cytomegalovirus. When HLA alleles, especially DR and DQ, strongly co-occurred, TCR associations were difficult to assign to individual alleles.

The CDR3, cysteine through phenylalanine, is 12 amino acids long. Of the read, only the CDR3 DNA is kept; its 36 bases are in frame from base 1. The germline V gene supplies CDR1 SGHVS and CDR2 FQNEAQ. The junction carries 4 bases between V and J, which are trimmed by 1 base and 4 bases respectively. To prepare the library, the immunoSEQ multiplex PCR assay was applied. For the multiplex PCR, a mixture combining 60 forward primers for TCR Vbeta segments and 13 reverse primers for TCR Jbeta segments was used. Amplification of the CDR3 region of rearranged TCR beta genes was performed with a multiplex PCR assay on genomic DNA. On the Illumina HiSeq System, the amplified TCR beta libraries were sequenced as 87-base-pair reads. As for the original processing: A later analysis counted approximately 84 million unique TCR beta chains across the 650 to 700 repertoires, and 10 million to 11 million of these chains were shared by at least two donors. A nearest-neighbor algorithm error-corrected the raw reads and collapsed the reads into unique sequences, merging closely related sequences to remove PCR and sequencing errors. CDR3 sequences were aligned to IMGT reference sequences to assign V, D and J gene segments. For a sequence to be retained, a match of at least six nucleotides was required to both a V gene segment and a J gene segment. Rearrangements were called productive when the CDR3 lacked stop codons and stayed in frame with V and J; all others were non-productive. Following IMGT convention, CDR3 was defined as the stretch from the second conserved V-encoded cysteine up to the conserved J-encoded phenylalanine. Sequences without an unambiguous match to a single V gene segment were excluded from the earlier analysis of several hundred of the donors. In an earlier analysis of 587 of the donors, V segments were called functional above 56.7% productive rearrangements and were called segregating when the between-donor standard deviation exceeded 5%. A statistical classification framework was built to diagnose cytomegalovirus status from the catalog of TCR beta chain sequences. In a later analysis, TCR nucleotide sequences were compared against IMGT/GENE-DB human TR gene sequences so that V and J genes could be assigned. The TCRdist pipeline was used in a later analysis to assign CDR3 sequences and most-parsimonious VDJ recombination scenarios. In a later analysis, every TCR beta chain was defined by the combination of its CDR3 amino acid sequence and its V-gene family, and reads without a unique V-gene family were dropped. In a later analysis, several hundred highly shared, low-generation-probability nucleotide sequences were removed to address suspected cross-contamination and a sequencing artifact. A later analysis calculated a clonal expansion index for each public chain from normalized within-repertoire ranks of inferred template counts. Generation probabilities in a later analysis came from a VDJ recombination model fitted to out-of-frame rearrangements, and those results were checked against IGoR. A later analysis scored TCR-TCR, TCR-HLA and TCR-CMV co-occurrence with hypergeometric tests, applying a repertoire-size bias correction to TCR pairs. A later analysis estimated false discovery rates by permuting HLA or CMV assignments 20 times. A later analysis grouped co-occurring TCRs with DBSCAN, adding TCRdist sequence similarity when clustering within HLA-allele-positive subsets. For co-occurrence clustering, repertoires with fewer than 30,000 or more than 120,000 public chains were excluded, along with four or five repertoires with anomalous nucleotide sharing. TCRdb's version of the immuneACCESS table is confined to in-frame rearrangements and falls short of the full clone set. An unresolved V gene accounts for under half of the shortfall where checked; the remainder is of unknown origin. The DNA was the basis for D and trimming; V, J and clone size are from that table. This sample holds over 100,000 clones; about two thirds were observed only once. 5.4% of the sample belongs to the ten largest clones.

In total, roughly 670 healthy bone marrow donors made up the cohort. At the time of sampling, all cohort members were nominally healthy, though unrecorded immune exposures were likely present. The donor was CMV seropositive and was included in the group of approximately 300 seropositive cohort members. Each donor provided a peripheral blood sample, and peripheral blood mononuclear cells were used for TCR beta sequencing. Genomic DNA was extracted from the blood cell samples with the Qiagen DNeasy Blood Extraction Kit. The source material was PBMCs. The source is a woman aged 70 to 79 in good health and CMV-seropositive. The chain is made from TRBV7-8 and TRBJ1-2; the D gene remains uncertain. This receptor has the CDR3 CASSLGAYGYTF. The nucleotide sequence reads TGTGCCAGCAGCTTAGGCGCCTATGGCTACACCTTC.